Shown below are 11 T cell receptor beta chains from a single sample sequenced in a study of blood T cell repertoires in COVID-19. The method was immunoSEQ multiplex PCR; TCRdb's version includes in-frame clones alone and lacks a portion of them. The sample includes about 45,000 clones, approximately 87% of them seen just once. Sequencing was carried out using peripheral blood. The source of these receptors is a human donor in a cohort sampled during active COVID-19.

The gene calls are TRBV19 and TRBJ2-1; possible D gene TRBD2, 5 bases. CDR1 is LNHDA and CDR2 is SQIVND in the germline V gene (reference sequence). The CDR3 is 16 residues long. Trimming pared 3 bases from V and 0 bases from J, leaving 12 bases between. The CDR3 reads CASSISGTISYNEQFF. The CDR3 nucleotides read TGTGCCAGTAGTATTTCGGGAACGATCTCCTACAATGAGCAGTTCTTC.

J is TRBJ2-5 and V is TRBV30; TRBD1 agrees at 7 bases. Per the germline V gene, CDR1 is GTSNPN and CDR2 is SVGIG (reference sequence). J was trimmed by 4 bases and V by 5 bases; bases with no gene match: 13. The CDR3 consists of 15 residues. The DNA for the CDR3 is TGTGCCTGGGGGACAGCTTTCACAGGCGGAGAGACCCAGTACTTC. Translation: CAWGTAFTGGETQYF.

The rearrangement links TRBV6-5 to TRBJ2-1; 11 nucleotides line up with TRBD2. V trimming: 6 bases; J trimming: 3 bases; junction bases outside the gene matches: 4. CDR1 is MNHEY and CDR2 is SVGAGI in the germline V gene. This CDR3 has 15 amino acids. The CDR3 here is CASRRLAGGYNEQFF. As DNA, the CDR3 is TGTGCCAGCAGGCGGCTAGCGGGAGGCTACAATGAGCAGTTCTTC.

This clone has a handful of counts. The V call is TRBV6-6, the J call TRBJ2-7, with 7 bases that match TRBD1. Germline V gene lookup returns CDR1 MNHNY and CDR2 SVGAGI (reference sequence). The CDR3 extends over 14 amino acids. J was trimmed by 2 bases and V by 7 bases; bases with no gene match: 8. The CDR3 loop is CASKQGKPAYEQYF. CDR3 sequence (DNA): TGTGCCAGCAAACAGGGGAAACCAGCCTACGAGCAGTACTTC.

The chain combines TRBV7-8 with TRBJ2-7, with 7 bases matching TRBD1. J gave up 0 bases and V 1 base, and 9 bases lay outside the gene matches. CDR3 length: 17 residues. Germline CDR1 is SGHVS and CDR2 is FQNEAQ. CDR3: CASSLVAGGQVSYEQYF. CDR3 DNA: TGTGCCAGCAGCTTAGTGGCGGGCGGACAGGTCTCCTACGAGCAGTACTTC.

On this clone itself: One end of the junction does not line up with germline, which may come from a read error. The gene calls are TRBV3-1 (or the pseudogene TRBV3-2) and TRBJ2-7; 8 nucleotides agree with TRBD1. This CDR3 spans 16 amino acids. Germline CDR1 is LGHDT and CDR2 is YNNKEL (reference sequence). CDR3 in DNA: TGTGCCAGCAGCCAAGCCCCAAAACAGTGGACAGGGAGGCTAGCGTTC. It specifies CASSQAPKQWTGRLAF.

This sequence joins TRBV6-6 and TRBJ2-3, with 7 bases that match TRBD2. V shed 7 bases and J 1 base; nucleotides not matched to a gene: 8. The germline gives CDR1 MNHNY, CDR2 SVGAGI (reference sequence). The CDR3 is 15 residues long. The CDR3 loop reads CASTHGGSRTDTQYF. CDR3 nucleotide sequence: TGTGCCAGCACCCACGGGGGGAGTCGCACAGATACGCAGTATTTT.

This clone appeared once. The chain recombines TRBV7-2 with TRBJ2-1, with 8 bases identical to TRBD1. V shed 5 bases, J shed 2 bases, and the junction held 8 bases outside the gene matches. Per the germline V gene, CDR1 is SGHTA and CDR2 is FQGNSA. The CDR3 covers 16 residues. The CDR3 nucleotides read TGTGCCAGCAGCCCACAGGGGGGACAGACCTACAATGAGCAGTTCTTC. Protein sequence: CASSPQGGQTYNEQFF.

The CDR3, as DNA: TGTGCCAGTAGGCTACAGGGGGATTTCAATGGCTACACCTTC. It codes for CASRLQGDFNGYTF. This rearrangement joins TRBV19 to TRBJ1-2; 8 bases line up with TRBD1. CDR1 is LNHDA and CDR2 is SQIVND in the germline V gene (reference sequence). Trimming removed 6 bases from V and 6 bases from J; junction bases left unmatched: 9. CDR3 size: 14 residues.

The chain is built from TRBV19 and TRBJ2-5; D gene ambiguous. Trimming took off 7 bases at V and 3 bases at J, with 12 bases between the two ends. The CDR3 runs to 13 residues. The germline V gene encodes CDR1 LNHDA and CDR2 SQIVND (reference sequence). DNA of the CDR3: TGTGCCAGTAAACTACTCGGAGAAGAGACCCAGTACTTC. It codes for CASKLLGEETQYF.

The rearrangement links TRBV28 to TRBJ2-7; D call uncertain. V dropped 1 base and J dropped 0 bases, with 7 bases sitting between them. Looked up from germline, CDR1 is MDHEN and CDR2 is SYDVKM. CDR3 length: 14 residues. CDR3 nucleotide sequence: TGTGCCAGCAGTTTATTCGGTTCCTCCTACGAGCAGTACTTC. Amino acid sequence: CASSLFGSSYEQYF.